The clone carrying this T cell receptor (beta chain) is a singleton in its sample. For every subset, genomic DNA was evenly distributed across several immunoSEQ plates. Using immunoSEQ multiplex PCR, the repertoire was profiled, and TCRdb retains in-frame clones only, with some absent. Of roughly 2.4 million clones detected, approximately 96% appear once; the ten largest clones hold approximately 0.13%. The sample is drawn from a study of shared clonotypes between healthy human individuals. Specimen: naive CD4+ T cells sorted from blood. Subset specified: CD45RA+ positively selected. The receptor comes from a man between 18 and 35 years old in good health.

DNA for the CDR3: TGCGCCAGCAGCCAAGTTGGGGGGCTAGCTGCCCCAGATACGCAGTATTTT. This gives the protein CASSQVGGLAAPDTQYF. The chain employs TRBV4-1 and TRBJ2-3; either TRBD1 or TRBD2 may fit D (6 bases each). Per the germline V gene, CDR1 is MGHRA and CDR2 is YSYEKL. V lost 1 base and J 4 bases, leaving 18 bases between the germline ends. CDR3 size: 17 residues.